Sequencing of this TCR beta chain was carried out in a study of CD8 T cells in Susac syndrome. With random hexamers, reverse transcription was performed on about 0.45 to 1 ug of RNA. TCRdb reanalysed the immunoSEQ multiplex PCR reads using MiXCR and keeps one entry per CDR3 protein. The repertoire holds 250,000 to 350,000 distinct CDR3 sequences, with about 90% as singletons. The sequence derives from a human donor with multiple sclerosis. Sequencing used CD4+ T cells from PBMCs.

DNA for the CDR3: TGTGCCAGCGATCCCGGGGGGTCAGATACGCAGTATTTT. It specifies CASDPGGSDTQYF. This chain connects TRBV6-1 to TRBJ2-3, with 7 bases lining up with TRBD2. Germline V gene data show CDR1 as MNHNS and CDR2 as SASEGT. This CDR3 is 13 amino acids long. Trimming at V came to 8 bases and at J to 4 bases, leaving 6 bases not matched to a gene.